The 10 T cell receptor beta chains presented below share a single source sample, sequenced in a study of T cells in women clearing cervical HPV infection. Clones were read by immunoSEQ multiplex PCR, and TCRdb kept only the in-frame ones, dropping some. This sample's clone table lists 20,000 to 25,000 clones. The sample taken for sequencing was blood buffy coat. Receptor source: a woman aged 18 to 75 with a cervical HPV16 infection that either progressed to CIN3+ or cleared (not recorded which).

This clone is medium-sized by frequency. The read halts 3 residues ahead of the CDR3 end, with the missing end drawn from the germline J gene. The chain has TRBV23-1 and TRBJ2-3, with D perhaps matching TRBD1 (6 bases). TRBV23-1 is reported as an ORF; its role is uncertain. This CDR3 region has 21 residues. Trimming took off 2 bases at V and 6 bases at J, with 33 bases between the two ends. The sequenced part of the CDR3 DNA is TGCGCCAGCAGTCAAGCTAAGTACGCGGTAAGCGATGGACCGCAGGGGGATACG. This encodes CASSQAKYAVSDGPQGDT. The complete CDR3 reads CASSQAKYAVSDGPQGDTQYF.

Regarding this clone: The CDR3 end falls 3 residues outside the read, so it is completed with the germline J gene. The chain joins TRBV20-1 to TRBJ2-3; 12 bases fit TRBD2. This CDR3 has 20 residues. J gave up 4 bases and V 4 bases, and 21 bases lay outside the gene matches. CDR1 DFQATT and CDR2 SNEGSKA come from the germline V gene (reference sequence). The DNA read from the CDR3 is TGCAGTGCTACCGCCTATCGGGGACTAGCGGGTGGATTGCTTTCAGATACG. Translation: CSATAYRGLAGGLLSDT. Given in full, the CDR3 is CSATAYRGLAGGLLSDTQYF.

Comment on this clone: The read falls 3 residues short of the CDR3 end, and the missing part is taken from the germline J gene. The chain is built from TRBV12-3 or TRBV12-4 and TRBJ2-7; 9 nucleotides match TRBD1. The J segment lost 3 bases and the V segment lost 6 bases, leaving 6 bases of the junction unmatched. This CDR3 is 14 amino acids long. The CDR3 DNA, read in part, is TGTGCCAGCAGCCGGACAGGGGTCGGCTACGAG. As protein: CASSRTGVGYE. The whole CDR3 protein reads CASSRTGVGYEQYF.

Of note for this clone: The CDR3 is cut off 3 residues early in the read; its end comes from the germline J gene. The chain recombines TRBV20-1 with TRBJ2-7; 12 nucleotides agree with TRBD2. In germline, CDR1 is DFQATT, CDR2 SNEGSKA (reference sequence). Germline trimming cut 0 bases from V and 0 bases from J; bases unmatched to any gene: 9. The CDR3 is 18 residues long. The CDR3 DNA, read in part, is TGCAGTGCTAGAGATGGGAGACTAGCGGGAGATGACTCCTACGAG. Protein product: CSARDGRLAGDDSYE. The full CDR3 protein is CSARDGRLAGDDSYEQYF.

A word on this clone: The CDR3 goes on 3 residues after the read ends, and that part is filled in from the germline J gene. The chain uses TRBV14 and TRBJ2-1; 9 nucleotides agree with TRBD2. The germline V gene has CDR1 SGHDN and CDR2 FVKESK. After removal of 1 base from V and 0 bases from J, the junction contained 7 bases not matched to a gene. This CDR3 has 18 residues. The CDR3 spells CASSQGPSGIYSYNEQFF. The CDR3 bases that were read are TGTGCCAGCAGCCAAGGTCCTAGCGGGATTTACTCCTACAATGAG.

On this clone: The read gets to within 3 residues of the CDR3 end, and the germline J gene fills in the rest. The chain couples TRBV29-1 to TRBJ2-5; TRBD2 matches at 7 bases. Germline values: CDR1 SQVTM, CDR2 ANQGSEA. The CDR3 length is 12 residues. The J segment lost 0 bases and the V segment lost 7 bases, leaving 2 bases of the junction unmatched. Incomplete CDR3 DNA: TGCAGCGCTACTAGCGACCAAGAGACC. Translating gives CSATSDQET. The full CDR3 sequence reads CSATSDQETQYF.

On this clone itself: The read stops 3 residues short of the end of the CDR3; the missing end is completed from the germline J gene. The genes are TRBV20-1 and TRBJ2-1, with TRBD2 matching 14 bases. CDR3 size: 16 residues. V lost 5 bases to trimming and J lost 7 bases; unmatched junction nucleotides: 10. Germline V gene data show CDR1 as DFQATT and CDR2 as SNEGSKA (reference sequence). The part of the CDR3 DNA that was read is TGCAGTGCTGGGTCCGGGACTAGCGGGAGTTATAATGAG. Translated: CSAGSGTSGSYNE. The full CDR3 sequence reads CSAGSGTSGSYNEQFF.

Comment on this clone: The CDR3 extends 3 residues past the end of the read, so its final part is completed from the germline J gene. This chain links TRBV12-3 or TRBV12-4 with TRBJ2-3; D possibly corresponds to TRBD2 (6 bases). Between the trimmed V and J ends, which lost 3 bases and 1 base, there was a span of 11 bases. The CDR3 totals 15 residues. The CDR3 sequence: CASSLFGGGTDTQYF. The CDR3 bases that were read are TGTGCCAGCAGTTTGTTCGGCGGGGGCACAGATACG.

As for this clone: The CDR3 extends 3 residues past the end of the read, so its final part is completed from the germline J gene. This sequence joins TRBV4-1 and TRBJ2-3; the match to TRBD2 covers 10 bases. The germline V gene has CDR1 MGHRA and CDR2 YSYEKL. This CDR3 region has 17 residues. Losses at the gene ends were 1 base for V and 8 bases for J; bases not matched to a gene: 12. The part of the CDR3 DNA that was read is TGCGCCAGCAGCCAAGGGGGGCTAGCGGGAGATTGGGTTACG. Translating gives CASSQGGLAGDWVT. The whole CDR3 reads CASSQGGLAGDWVTQYF.

Comments on this clone: The read terminates 3 residues ahead of where the CDR3 ends, so the germline J gene completes it. The rearrangement joins TRBV28 to TRBJ2-7; 7 bases map to TRBD1. V gave up 7 bases and J gave up 6 bases; unmatched junction bases: 12. The germline gives CDR1 MDHEN, CDR2 SYDVKM. This CDR3 has 14 residues. CDR3 DNA (partial): TGTGCCAGCACCTTCTCGACAGGGCTAGGCGAG. Encoded protein: CASTFSTGLGE. The full CDR3 is CASTFSTGLGEQYF.